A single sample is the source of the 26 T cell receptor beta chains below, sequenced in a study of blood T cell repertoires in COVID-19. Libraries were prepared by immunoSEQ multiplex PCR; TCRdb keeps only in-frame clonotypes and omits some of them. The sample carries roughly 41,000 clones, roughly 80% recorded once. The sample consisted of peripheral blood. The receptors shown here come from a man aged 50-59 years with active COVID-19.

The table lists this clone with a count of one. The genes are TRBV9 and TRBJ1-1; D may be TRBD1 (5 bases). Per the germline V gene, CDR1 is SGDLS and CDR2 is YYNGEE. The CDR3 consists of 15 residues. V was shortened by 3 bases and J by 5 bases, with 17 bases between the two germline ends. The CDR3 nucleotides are TGTGCCAGCAGCGCCGGGGGTAAGCCGGGGACTGAAGCTTTCTTT. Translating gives CASSAGGKPGTEAFF.

The CDR3 is CASSPGVGNTGELFF. The DNA of the CDR3 is TGTGCCAGCTCCCCAGGTGTCGGGAACACCGGGGAGCTGTTTTTT. The chain is built from TRBV5-4 and TRBJ2-2; D not resolved. Germline V gene sequence: CDR1 SGHNT, CDR2 YYREEE (reference sequence). CDR3 length equals 15 residues. The V gene lost 7 bases and the J gene lost 1 base, with 14 bases spanning the gap.

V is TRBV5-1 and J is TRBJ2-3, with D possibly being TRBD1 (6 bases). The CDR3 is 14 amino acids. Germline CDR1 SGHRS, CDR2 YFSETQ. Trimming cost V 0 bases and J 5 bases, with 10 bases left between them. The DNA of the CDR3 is TGCGCCAGCAGCTTGGCAGGGGCAGAAGATACGCAGTATTTT. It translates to CASSLAGAEDTQYF.

Here the CDR3 reads CASKQVEGDQPQHF. The DNA of the CDR3 is TGTGCCAGTAAACAGGTCGAGGGGGATCAGCCCCAGCATTTT. The chain combines TRBV19 with TRBJ1-5; D perhaps matches TRBD1 (6 bases). Trimming removed 7 bases from V and 5 bases from J, with 15 bases in between. CDR1 and CDR2 (germline): LNHDA, SQIVND (reference sequence). The CDR3 spans 14 residues.

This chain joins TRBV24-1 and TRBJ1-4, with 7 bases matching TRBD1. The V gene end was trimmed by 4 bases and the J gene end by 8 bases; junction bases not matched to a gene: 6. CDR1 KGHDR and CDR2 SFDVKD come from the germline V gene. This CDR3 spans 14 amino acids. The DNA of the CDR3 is TGTGCCACCAGTGACGGACAGGCTGGGGAAAAACTGTTTTTT. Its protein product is CATSDGQAGEKLFF.

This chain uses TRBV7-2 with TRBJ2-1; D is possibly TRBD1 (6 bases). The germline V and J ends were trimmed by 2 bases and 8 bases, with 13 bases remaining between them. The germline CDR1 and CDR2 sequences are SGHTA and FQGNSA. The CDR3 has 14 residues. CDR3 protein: CASSLIPGVDEQFF. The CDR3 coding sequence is TGTGCCAGCAGCTTAATCCCAGGGGTCGATGAGCAGTTCTTC.

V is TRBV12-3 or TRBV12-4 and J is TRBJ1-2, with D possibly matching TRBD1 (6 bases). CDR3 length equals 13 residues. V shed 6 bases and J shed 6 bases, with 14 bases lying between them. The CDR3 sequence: CASSPTGNDGYTF. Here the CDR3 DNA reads TGTGCCAGCAGCCCAACAGGGAATGATGGCTACACCTTC.

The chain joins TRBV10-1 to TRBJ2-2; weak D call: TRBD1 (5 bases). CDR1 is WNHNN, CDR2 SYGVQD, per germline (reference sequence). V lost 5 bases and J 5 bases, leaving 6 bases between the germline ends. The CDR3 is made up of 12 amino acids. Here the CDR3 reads CASSPGTGELFF. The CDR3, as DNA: TGCGCCAGCAGTCCAGGGACCGGGGAGCTGTTTTTT.

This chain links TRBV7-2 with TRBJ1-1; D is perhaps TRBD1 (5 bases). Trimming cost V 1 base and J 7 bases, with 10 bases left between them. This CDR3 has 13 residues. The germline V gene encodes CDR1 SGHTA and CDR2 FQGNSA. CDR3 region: CASSLGGTNEAFF. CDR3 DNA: TGTGCCAGCAGCTTAGGGGGGACTAATGAAGCTTTCTTT.

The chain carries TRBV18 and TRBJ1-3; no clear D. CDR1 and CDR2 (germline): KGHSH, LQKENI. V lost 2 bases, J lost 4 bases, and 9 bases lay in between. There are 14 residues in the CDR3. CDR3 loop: CASSPLSEGNTIYF. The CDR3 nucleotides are TGTGCCAGCTCACCATTGTCGGAGGGAAACACCATATATTTT. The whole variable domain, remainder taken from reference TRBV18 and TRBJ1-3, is NAGVMQNPRHLVRRRGQEARLRCSPMKGHSHVYWYRQLPEEGLKFMVYLQKENIIDESGMPKERFSAEFPKEGPSILRIQQVVRGDSAAYFCASSPLSEGNTIYFGEGSWLTVV.

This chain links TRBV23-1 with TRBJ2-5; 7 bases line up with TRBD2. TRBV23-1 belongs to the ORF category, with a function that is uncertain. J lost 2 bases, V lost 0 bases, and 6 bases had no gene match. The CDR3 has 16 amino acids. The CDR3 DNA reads TGCGCCAGCAGTCAATCCGGGGGGAAGCAGCAAGAGACCCAGTACTTC. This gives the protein CASSQSGGKQQETQYF.

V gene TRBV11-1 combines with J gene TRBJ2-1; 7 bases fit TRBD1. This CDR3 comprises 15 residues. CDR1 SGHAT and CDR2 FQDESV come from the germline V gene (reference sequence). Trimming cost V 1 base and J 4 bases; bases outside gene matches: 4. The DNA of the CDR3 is TGTGCCAGCAGCTTAGGGGGGACAGTTTACAATGAGCAGTTCTTC. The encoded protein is CASSLGGTVYNEQFF.

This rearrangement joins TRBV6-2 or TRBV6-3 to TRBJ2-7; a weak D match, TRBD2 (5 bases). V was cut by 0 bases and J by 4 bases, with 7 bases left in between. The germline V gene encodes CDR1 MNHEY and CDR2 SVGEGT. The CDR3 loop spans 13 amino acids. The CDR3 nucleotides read TGTGCCAGCAGTTACTCTCGCGGGTACGAGCAGTACTTC. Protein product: CASSYSRGYEQYF.

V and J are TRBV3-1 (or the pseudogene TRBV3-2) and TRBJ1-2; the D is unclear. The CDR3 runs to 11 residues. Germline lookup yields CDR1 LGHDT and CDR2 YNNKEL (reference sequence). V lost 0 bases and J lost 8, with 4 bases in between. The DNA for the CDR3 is TGTGCCAGCAGCCAAGACAGGGGCTACACCTTC. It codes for CASSQDRGYTF.

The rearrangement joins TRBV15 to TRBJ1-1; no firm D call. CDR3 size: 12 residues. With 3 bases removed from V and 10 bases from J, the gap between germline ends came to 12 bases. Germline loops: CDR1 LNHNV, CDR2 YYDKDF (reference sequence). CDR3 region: CATSREPAPAFF. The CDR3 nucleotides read TGTGCCACCAGCAGGGAGCCCGCGCCAGCTTTCTTT.

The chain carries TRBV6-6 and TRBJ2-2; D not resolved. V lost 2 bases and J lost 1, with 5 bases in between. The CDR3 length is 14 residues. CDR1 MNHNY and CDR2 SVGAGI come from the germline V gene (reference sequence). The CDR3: CASSYSQNTGELFF. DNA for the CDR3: TGTGCCAGCAGTTACAGCCAGAACACCGGGGAGCTGTTTTTT.

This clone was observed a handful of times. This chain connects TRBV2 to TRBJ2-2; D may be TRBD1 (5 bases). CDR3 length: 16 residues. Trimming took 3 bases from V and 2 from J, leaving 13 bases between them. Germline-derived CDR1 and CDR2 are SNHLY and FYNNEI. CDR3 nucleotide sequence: TGTGCCAGCAGTGAGGGGCGGACGAGAAACACCGGGGAGCTGTTTTTT. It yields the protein CASSEGRTRNTGELFF.

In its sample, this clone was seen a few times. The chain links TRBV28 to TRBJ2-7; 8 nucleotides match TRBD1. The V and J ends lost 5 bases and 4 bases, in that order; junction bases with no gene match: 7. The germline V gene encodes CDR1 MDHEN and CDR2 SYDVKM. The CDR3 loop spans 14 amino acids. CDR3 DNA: TGTGCCAGCAGTCATGACAGGGGTACGTACGAGCAGTACTTC. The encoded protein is CASSHDRGTYEQYF.

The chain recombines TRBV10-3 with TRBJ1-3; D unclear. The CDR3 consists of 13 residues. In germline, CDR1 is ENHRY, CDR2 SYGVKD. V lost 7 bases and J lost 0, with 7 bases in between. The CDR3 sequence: CAINGGSGNTIYF. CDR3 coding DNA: TGTGCCATCAACGGAGGCTCTGGAAACACCATATATTTT.

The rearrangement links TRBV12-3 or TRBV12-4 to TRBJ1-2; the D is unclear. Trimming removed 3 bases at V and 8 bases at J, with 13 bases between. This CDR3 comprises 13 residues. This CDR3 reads CASSFVGLFGYTF. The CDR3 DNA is TGTGCCAGCAGTTTCGTTGGGCTCTTCGGCTACACCTTC.

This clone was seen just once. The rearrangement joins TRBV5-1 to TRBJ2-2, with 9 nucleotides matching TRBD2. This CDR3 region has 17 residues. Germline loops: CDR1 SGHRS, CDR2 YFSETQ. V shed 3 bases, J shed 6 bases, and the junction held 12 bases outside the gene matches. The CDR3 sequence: CASSYDIGGGAAGELFF. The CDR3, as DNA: TGCGCCAGCAGCTATGACATCGGCGGGGGGGCGGCCGGGGAGCTGTTTTTT.

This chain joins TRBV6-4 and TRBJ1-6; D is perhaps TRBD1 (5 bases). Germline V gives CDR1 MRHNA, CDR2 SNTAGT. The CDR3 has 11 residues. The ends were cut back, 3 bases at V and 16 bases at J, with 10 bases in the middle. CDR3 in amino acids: CASSEGGTLHF. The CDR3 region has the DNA TGTGCCAGCAGTGAGGGGGGGACGCTCCACTTT.

Here the CDR3 reads CASSATDTQYF. CDR3 DNA sequence: TGTGCCAGCAGTGCTACGGATACGCAGTATTTT. This chain uses TRBV12-3 or TRBV12-4 with TRBJ2-3; the D is unclear. Trimming shortened V by 5 bases and J by 6 bases, and 6 bases separated the two germline ends. The CDR3 totals 11 residues.

The DNA of the CDR3 is TGTGCCAGTAGTGGGTGGGCGTTCGACAATGAGCAGTTCTTC. The encoded protein is CASSGWAFDNEQFF. This chain joins TRBV19 and TRBJ2-1; no reliable D call. Germline V lookup: CDR1 LNHDA, CDR2 SQIVND (reference sequence). The V and J ends lost 5 bases and 5 bases respectively, with 13 bases between them. CDR3 length: 14 amino acids.

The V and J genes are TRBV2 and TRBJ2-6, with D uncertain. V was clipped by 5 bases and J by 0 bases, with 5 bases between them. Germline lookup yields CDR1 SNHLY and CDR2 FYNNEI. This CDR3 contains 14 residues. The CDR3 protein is CASSPSSGANVLTF. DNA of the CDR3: TGTGCCAGCAGTCCGAGCTCTGGGGCCAACGTCCTGACTTTC.

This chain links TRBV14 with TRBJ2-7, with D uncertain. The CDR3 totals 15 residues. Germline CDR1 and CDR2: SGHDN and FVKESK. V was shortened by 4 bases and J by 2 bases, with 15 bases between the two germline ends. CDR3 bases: TGTGCCAGCAGCCCCCAGACTTCATTCCCCTACGAGCAGTACTTC. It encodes CASSPQTSFPYEQYF. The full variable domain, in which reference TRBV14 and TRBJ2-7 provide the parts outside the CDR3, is EAGVTQFPSHSVIEKGQTVTLRCDPISGHDNLYWYRRVMGKEIKFLLHFVKESKQDESGMPNNRFLAERTGGTYSTLKVQPAELEDSGVYFCASSPQTSFPYEQYFGPGTRLTVT.